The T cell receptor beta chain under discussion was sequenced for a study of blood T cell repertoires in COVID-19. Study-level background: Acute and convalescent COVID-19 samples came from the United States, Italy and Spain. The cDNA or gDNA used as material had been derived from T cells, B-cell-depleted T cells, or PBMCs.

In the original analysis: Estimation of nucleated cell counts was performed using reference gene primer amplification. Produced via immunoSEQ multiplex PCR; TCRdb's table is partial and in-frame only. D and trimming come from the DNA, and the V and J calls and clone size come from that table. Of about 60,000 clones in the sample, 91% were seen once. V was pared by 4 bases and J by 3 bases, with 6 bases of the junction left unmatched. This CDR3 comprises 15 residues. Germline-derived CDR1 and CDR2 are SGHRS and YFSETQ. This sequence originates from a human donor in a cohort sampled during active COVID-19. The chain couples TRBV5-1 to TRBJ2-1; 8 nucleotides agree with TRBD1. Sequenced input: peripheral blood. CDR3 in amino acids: CASSARTGNYNEQFF. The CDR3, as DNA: TGCGCCAGCAGCGCCCGGACAGGGAACTACAATGAGCAGTTCTTC. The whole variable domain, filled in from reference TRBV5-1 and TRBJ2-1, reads KAGVTQTPRYLIKTRGQQVTLSCSPISGHRSVSWYQQTPGQGLQFLFEYFSETQRNKGNFPGRFSGRQFSNSRSEMNVSTLELGDSALYLCASSARTGNYNEQFFGPGTRLTVL.